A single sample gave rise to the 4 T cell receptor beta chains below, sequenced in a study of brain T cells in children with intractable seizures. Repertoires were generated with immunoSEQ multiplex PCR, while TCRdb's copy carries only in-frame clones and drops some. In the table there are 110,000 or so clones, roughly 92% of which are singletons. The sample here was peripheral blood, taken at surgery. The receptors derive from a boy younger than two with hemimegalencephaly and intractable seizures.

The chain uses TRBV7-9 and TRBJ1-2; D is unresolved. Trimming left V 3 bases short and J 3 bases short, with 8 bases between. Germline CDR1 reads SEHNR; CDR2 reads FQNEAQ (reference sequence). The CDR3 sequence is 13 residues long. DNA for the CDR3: TGTGCCAGCAGCTTCTCAGCCGACTATGGCTACACCTTC. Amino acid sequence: CASSFSADYGYTF.

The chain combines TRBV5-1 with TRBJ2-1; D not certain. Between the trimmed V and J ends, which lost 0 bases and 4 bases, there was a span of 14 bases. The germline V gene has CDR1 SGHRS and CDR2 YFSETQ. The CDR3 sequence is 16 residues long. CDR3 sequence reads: CASSLEGPPLYNEQFF. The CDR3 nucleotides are TGCGCCAGCAGCTTGGAGGGCCCCCCACTATACAATGAGCAGTTCTTC.

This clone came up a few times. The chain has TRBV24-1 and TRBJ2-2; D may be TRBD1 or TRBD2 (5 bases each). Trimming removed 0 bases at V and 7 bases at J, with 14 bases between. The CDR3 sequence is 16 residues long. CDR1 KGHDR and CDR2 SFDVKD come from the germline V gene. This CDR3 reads CATSDLDGRAGGELFF. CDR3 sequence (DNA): TGTGCCACCAGTGATTTGGATGGCAGGGCGGGCGGGGAGCTGTTTTTT.

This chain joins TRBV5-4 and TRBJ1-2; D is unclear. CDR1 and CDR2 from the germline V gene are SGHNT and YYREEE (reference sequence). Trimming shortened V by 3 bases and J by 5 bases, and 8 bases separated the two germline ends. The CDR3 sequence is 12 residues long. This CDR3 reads CASSSAAYGYTF. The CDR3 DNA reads TGTGCCAGCAGCTCCGCCGCTTATGGCTACACCTTC.